The TCR beta chain described here comes from a study of CD8 T cells in Susac syndrome (dated by TCRdb to between 2018 and 2021). Background on the whole study: Whether CD8+ T cell activation and differentiation in Susac syndrome was antigen driven was tested using repertoire sequencing. CD8+ T cell repertoire clonality was compared between around eleven healthy donors, about 14 Susac syndrome patients and about 15 multiple sclerosis patients. Broader findings and caveats from the paper: The study acknowledged that relatively few individuals were included in the TCR sequencing and HLA analysis.

For this clonotype: The clone's antigen remains unknown. It has no much larger one-base neighbor in the sample; base qualities were not kept.

High-throughput TCR beta sequencing profiled peripheral blood CD8+ and CD4+ T cells from healthy donors, Susac syndrome patients and multiple sclerosis patients. Healthy donors were included as age- and sex-matched controls. Bulk CD8+ and CD4+ T cells were purified by magnetic negative isolation, whereas CD8+ TEMRA cells were enriched by FACS. Blood was drawn into EDTA tubes, processed within 24 hours, and PBMCs were isolated by density gradient centrifugation. PBMCs destined for TCR sequencing were cryopreserved in liquid nitrogen and later thawed in a 37 °C water bath. The sorted or isolated CD4+, CD8+ and CD8+ TEMRA cells had a purity of 90% or higher. RNA was extracted using the RNeasy kit, and roughly 0.5 to 1 ug of the RNA was reverse transcribed with random hexamers. The immunoSEQ multiplex PCR assay, which covers 54 Vbeta and 13 Jbeta segments, was used to amplify TCR beta CDR3 regions. To correct PCR amplification bias, a synthetic template baseline was used for both primer optimization and computational correction. Turning to the authors' computational methods: Reads were annotated to V, D and J genes per IMGT and analyzed with immunoSEQ Analyzer, keeping only productive sequences. To calculate clonality, Shannon entropy was normalized by log2 of the number of productive unique sequences and then subtracted from one. For each patient and control, public and private clones were evaluated within the 100 most prevalent clones. A clone was defined as Susac-specific if it was absent from the healthy and MS cohorts, from more than 850 published viral clones and from other ImmuneACCESS disease sequences. In TCRdb, the public reads were trimmed at Q25 with fastp and aligned with MiXCR, with productive beta chains retained. Identical CDR3 protein sequences are pooled into one entry, listed with their most common genes and DNA. The V and J calls follow TCRdb's processing rather than the paper's. This sample lists around 150,000 distinct CDR3 sequences; approximately 93% were detected once. In total, the top ten clones hold 0.25% to 0.3% of the sample.

Spanning cysteine to phenylalanine, the CDR3 consists of 15 amino acids. The CDR3 DNA has 45 bases and is translated from base 1. V lost 0 bases and J lost 3 bases; the stretch between them is 12 bases long. CDR1 and CDR2 are read off the germline V gene as LGHNA and YSLEER. Rearrangement joined TRBV4-3 to TRBJ2-7, with the D assignment possibly TRBD1 or TRBD2, given 5 matching bases for each. This sequence was found in a human donor in good health. Material for sequencing was CD8+ T cells from PBMCs. The sequenced DNA: TGCGCCAGCAGCCAAGATTATGGGGGAATCTACGAGCAGTACTTC. This sequence encodes CASSQDYGGIYEQYF.